Listed here is a single T cell receptor beta chain. Its target is not known. Generated by immunoSEQ multiplex PCR, the TCRdb table keeps only in-frame clones and is missing some. This sample carries some 2,000,000 clones, about 95% of them seen once, and the ten largest clones take roughly 1.1%. Selected positively for CCR7 and CD45RO-negative, naive CD8 cells excluded terminally differentiated effector memory CD45RA+ cells. This specimen comes from a study of shared clonotypes between healthy human individuals. Broader study findings: Blood alone was sampled, and tissue repertoires likely differ. Among non-shared clonotypes, generation probabilities were lower than among those shared by all four donors.

Germline V gene data show CDR1 as WSHSY and CDR2 as SAAADI. The CDR3 runs to 12 residues. This sequence joins TRBV10-2 and TRBJ2-5, with D unresolved. The J call is in doubt because the DNA end fits TRBJ2-7 better. The specimen was naive CD8+ T cells sorted from blood. The receptor comes from a man younger than 30 in good health. The CDR3 reads CASSDGYYEQYF. As DNA, the CDR3 is TGCGCCAGCAGTGACGGTTACTACGAGCAGTACTTC.